This passage covers 30 T cell receptor beta chains from one sample sequenced in a study of cytomegalovirus exposure and HLA in healthy donors. Use of 60 Vbeta and 13 Jbeta primers characterized the PCR. Assay used: immunoSEQ multiplex PCR; TCRdb lists only in-frame clones, some missing. The data contain 150,000 to 200,000 clones, nearly 80% of them singletons. Sequencing was performed on PBMCs. These receptors originate from a man aged 40-55 years in good health and CMV-seropositive.

V and J are TRBV11-2 and TRBJ2-7, with TRBD1 matching 12 bases. V lost 7 bases, J lost 7 bases, and 11 bases stayed unmatched. The germline V gene encodes CDR1 SGHAT and CDR2 FQNNGV. The CDR3 covers 15 residues. The CDR3 DNA reads TGTGCCAGCACCACCGCCGGGACAGGGGGCTGGGAGCAGTACTTC. Its translation is CASTTAGTGGWEQYF. The entire variable domain, with the rest obtained from reference TRBV11-2 and TRBJ2-7, is as follows: EAGVAQSPRYKIIEKRQSVAFWCNPISGHATLYWYQQILGQGPKLLIQFQNNGVVDDSQLPKDRFSAERLKGVDSTLKIQPAKLEDSAVYLCASTTAGTGGWEQYFGPGTRLTVT.

The V and J genes are TRBV6-1 and TRBJ2-7, with D perhaps TRBD2 (5 bases). Germline CDR1 reads MNHNS; CDR2 reads SASEGT. The V end was cut by 5 bases, the J end by 2 bases, with 13 bases between. The CDR3 totals 14 residues. The CDR3 nucleotides are TGTGCCAGCAGTTTTATCGGGATGACCTACGAGCAGTACTTC. Encoded protein: CASSFIGMTYEQYF.

Concerning this clone: The same CDR3 also results from other DNA sequences found in this sample. The chain employs TRBV7-9 and TRBJ1-2; the match to TRBD1 covers 9 bases. V shed 5 bases, J shed 7 bases, and the junction held 17 bases outside the gene matches. CDR1 is SEHNR, CDR2 FQNEAQ, per germline (reference sequence). This CDR3 region has 17 residues. The CDR3 protein is CASSPPGSGQGRGGYTF. CDR3 bases: TGTGCCAGCAGCCCACCCGGATCCGGACAGGGGAGAGGTGGCTACACCTTC.

This clone occurred a few times. The gene calls are TRBV7-9 and TRBJ2-2; TRBD2 matches 7 bases. V lost 5 bases, J lost 4 bases, and 4 bases stayed unmatched. This CDR3 contains 14 residues. CDR1 and CDR2 from the germline V gene are SEHNR and FQNEAQ (reference sequence). CDR3 in DNA: TGTGCCAGCAGCCTAACTAGCGCCACCGGGGAGCTGTTTTTT. Amino acids: CASSLTSATGELFF. Filled out from reference TRBV7-9 and TRBJ2-2, the complete variable domain reads DTGVSQNPRHKITKRGQNVTFRCDPISEHNRLYWYRQTLGQGPEFLTYFQNEAQLEKSRLLSDRFSAERPKGSFSTLEIQRTEQGDSAMYLCASSLTSATGELFFGEGSRLTVL.

This clone was detected a few times. The J gene is TRBJ1-6, the V gene TRBV23-1, with TRBD1 matching 7 bases. TRBV23-1 is labeled an ORF, and its function is uncertain. This CDR3 has 15 amino acids. Losses at the gene ends were 6 bases for V and 8 bases for J; bases not matched to a gene: 10. The DNA for the CDR3 is TGCGCCAGCAGCCAGATCAGGGGGTCCCATTCACCCCTCCACTTT. This gives the protein CASSQIRGSHSPLHF.

There are a few counts of this clone. The J gene is TRBJ2-6, the V gene TRBV14; 12 bases agree with TRBD2. Trimming cost V 4 bases and J 0 bases; bases outside gene matches: 10. CDR1 SGHDN and CDR2 FVKESK come from the germline V gene. The CDR3 loop spans 20 amino acids. CDR3 sequence (DNA): TGTGCCAGCAGCCTTGCCCTTCGGACTAGCGGGATCTCTGGGGCCAACGTCCTGACTTTC. Encoded protein: CASSLALRTSGISGANVLTF.

The chain carries TRBV28 and TRBJ2-1; the match to TRBD1 covers 10 bases. CDR1 and CDR2 from the germline V gene are MDHEN and SYDVKM. The CDR3 covers 17 residues. V shed 6 bases, J shed 5 bases, and the junction held 13 bases outside the gene matches. The CDR3 here is CASRQGQGITVNNEQFF. The DNA of the CDR3 is TGTGCCAGCAGACAGGGACAGGGGATCACGGTAAACAATGAGCAGTTCTTC.

In this sample, this clone turned up a few times. This sequence joins TRBV27 and TRBJ2-5; a possible D gene is TRBD1 (6 bases). CDR1 MNHEY and CDR2 SMNVEV come from the germline V gene (reference sequence). There are 16 residues in the CDR3. The V end lost 4 bases, the J end lost 1 base, and 16 bases lay between the germline ends. CDR3 residues: CASSSGQLHSQETQYF. The CDR3 DNA follows: TGTGCCAGCAGTTCTGGACAGCTACATTCCCAAGAGACCCAGTACTTC.

CDR3 residues: CSVAGASLYEQYF. CDR3 nucleotide sequence: TGCAGCGTGGCGGGGGCCAGCCTCTACGAGCAGTACTTC. The rearrangement links TRBV29-1 to TRBJ2-7; tentative D call: TRBD2 (7 bases). CDR1 and CDR2 from the germline V gene are SQVTM and ANQGSEA. The ends were cut back, 6 bases at V and 3 bases at J, with 15 bases in the middle. This CDR3 spans 13 amino acids.

The chain combines TRBV6-5 with TRBJ2-5; 8 bases are shared with TRBD2. Germline V gene data show CDR1 as MNHEY and CDR2 as SVGAGI. Trimming removed 6 bases from V and 4 bases from J; junction bases left unmatched: 10. The CDR3 has 15 amino acids. The CDR3 nucleotides read TGTGCCAGCAGCCTGGGGACTAGTGAATCAGAGACCCAGTACTTC. The encoded protein is CASSLGTSESETQYF.

V and J are TRBV5-1 and TRBJ2-3; 13 bases are shared with TRBD2. In germline, CDR1 is SGHRS, CDR2 YFSETQ. J was trimmed by 1 base and V by 4 bases; bases with no gene match: 6. The CDR3 totals 17 residues. The CDR3 sequence: CASSPGTSGTGTDTQYF. Here the CDR3 DNA reads TGCGCCAGCAGCCCAGGGACTAGCGGGACGGGCACAGATACGCAGTATTTT.

The chain is built from TRBV6-4 and TRBJ1-4, with TRBD1 matching 8 bases. The V segment lost 4 bases and the J segment 7 bases; nucleotides outside the gene matches: 11. The CDR3 consists of 16 residues. Germline lookup yields CDR1 MRHNA and CDR2 SNTAGT. The DNA of the CDR3 is TGTGCCAGCAGTGGAGGCTTCAGGGGGCAGGGTGAAAAACTGTTTTTT. This encodes CASSGGFRGQGEKLFF.

V and J are TRBV5-1 and TRBJ2-7; TRBD1 aligns across 7 bases. Unmatched junction bases numbered 10, after V lost 4 bases and J lost 3 bases. Germline assignment: CDR1 SGHRS and CDR2 YFSETQ. The CDR3 loop spans 15 amino acids. Written as DNA, the CDR3 is TGCGCCAGCAGCCCCCCCCCGGACAGGAGCTACGAGCAGTACTTC. Translating gives CASSPPPDRSYEQYF.

This chain uses TRBV10-2 with TRBJ1-1; D perhaps matches TRBD1 (5 bases). Germline V gives CDR1 WSHSY, CDR2 SAAADI. V gave up 7 bases and J gave up 1 base, with 7 bases separating them. CDR3 length: 12 residues. The CDR3 region has the DNA TGCGCCAGCACCCAGGGGAACACTGAAGCTTTCTTT. The encoded protein is CASTQGNTEAFF.

This clone was observed a handful of times. The V call is TRBV19, the J call TRBJ1-1, with D unclear. The CDR3 extends over 13 amino acids. Germline CDR1 LNHDA, CDR2 SQIVND (reference sequence). Trimming took 1 base from V and 5 from J, leaving 8 bases between them. CDR3 nucleotides: TGTGCCAGTAGTATAGGCCCACGGACTGAAGCTTTCTTT. This gives the protein CASSIGPRTEAFF. Variable domain in full (rest from reference TRBV19 and TRBJ1-1): DGGITQSPKYLFRKEGQNVTLSCEQNLNHDAMYWYRQDPGQGLRLIYYSQIVNDFQKGDIAEGYSVSREKKESFPLTVTSAQKNPTAFYLCASSIGPRTEAFFGQGTRLTVV.

The sample holds a few counts of this clone. The V and J genes are TRBV28 and TRBJ1-6; D possibly corresponds to TRBD1 (6 bases). This CDR3 region has 14 residues. Germline CDR1 MDHEN, CDR2 SYDVKM. Trimming left V 7 bases short and J 7 bases short, with 14 bases between. CDR3 protein: CASTQQGFNSPLHF. The CDR3 DNA sequence: TGTGCCAGCACCCAACAGGGTTTCAATTCACCCCTCCACTTT. Full variable domain (missing parts from reference TRBV28 and TRBJ1-6): DVKVTQSSRYLVKRTGEKVFLECVQDMDHENMFWYRQDPGLGLRLIYFSYDVKMKEKGDIPEGYSVSREKKERFSLILESASTNQTSMYLCASTQQGFNSPLHFGNGTRLTVT.

The J gene is TRBJ2-1, the V gene TRBV10-1; 8 bases are a match to TRBD2. V gave up 4 bases and J gave up 1 base; unmatched junction bases: 6. The CDR3 contains 16 residues. The germline V gene has CDR1 WNHNN and CDR2 SYGVQD (reference sequence). For the CDR3, the DNA is TGCGCCAGCAGTGGGGGCACTAGCGGATCCTACAATGAGCAGTTCTTC. It codes for CASSGGTSGSYNEQFF.

The rearrangement uses TRBV6-5 and TRBJ1-2; D unclear. Germline lookup yields CDR1 MNHEY and CDR2 SVGAGI. V was trimmed by 0 bases and J by 6 bases, leaving 11 bases between them. The CDR3 covers 14 residues. The CDR3 DNA reads as TGTGCCAGCAGTTACTCGAAAGTCGAGGATGGCTACACCTTC. Amino acids: CASSYSKVEDGYTF.

The chain is built from TRBV28 and TRBJ2-3; TRBD2 matches 15 bases. The CDR3 runs 16 residues. The V and J ends lost 5 bases and 5 bases, in that order; junction bases with no gene match: 5. CDR1 and CDR2 from the germline V gene are MDHEN and SYDVKM. CDR3 in amino acids: CASSLGLAGGQDTQYF. The CDR3 bases are TGTGCCAGCAGTCTTGGACTAGCGGGAGGGCAAGATACGCAGTATTTT.

This rearrangement joins TRBV4-2 to TRBJ1-2, with 7 bases matching TRBD1. This CDR3 region has 15 residues. Germline V gene lookup returns CDR1 LGHNA and CDR2 YNFKEQ. Trimming took 4 bases from V and 8 from J; bases not matched to a gene: 13. CDR3 coding DNA: TGTGCCAGCAGCCCCGTCGGACAGGACGATCGGGGCTACACCTTC. Residues: CASSPVGQDDRGYTF.

This rearrangement joins TRBV11-3 to TRBJ1-1, with TRBD1 matching over 7 bases. The CDR3 spans 14 residues. With 5 bases clipped from V and 1 base from J, the junction kept 4 bases outside the gene matches. Germline CDR1 and CDR2: SGHNT and YENEEA. DNA for the CDR3: TGTGCCAGCAGCCCGGGACAGCAGAACACTGAAGCTTTCTTT. Its translation is CASSPGQQNTEAFF.

The chain couples TRBV27 to TRBJ2-7; 15 bases agree with TRBD2. The germline CDR1 and CDR2 sequences are MNHEY and SMNVEV (reference sequence). This CDR3 has 17 amino acids. V lost 2 bases and J lost 4; bases outside the gene matches: 6. CDR3 DNA sequence: TGTGCCAGCAGTTTACATTACGGGACTAGCGGGAGGTACGAGCAGTACTTC. It specifies CASSLHYGTSGRYEQYF.

A remark on this clone: One end of the junction does not line up with germline, which may come from a read error. The J gene is TRBJ1-5, the V gene TRBV11-2; weak D call: TRBD1 (5 bases). There are 15 residues in the CDR3. Germline loops: CDR1 SGHAT, CDR2 FQNNGV. CDR3 amino acids: CASSLGLTSNQLQHF. Written as DNA, the CDR3 is TGTGCCAGCAGCCTGGGACTGACTAGCAATCAGCTCCAGCATTTT.

The rearrangement joins TRBV4-2 to TRBJ1-2; D is unresolved. Germline V gives CDR1 LGHNA, CDR2 YNFKEQ. The CDR3 contains 15 residues. Trimming left V 0 bases short and J 2 bases short, with 10 bases between. CDR3 nucleotide sequence: TGTGCCAGCAGCCAAGAGAGGGTACTAAACTATGGCTACACCTTC. It translates to CASSQERVLNYGYTF.

The V call is TRBV5-1, the J call TRBJ2-5, with 9 positions matching TRBD1. Germline values: CDR1 SGHRS, CDR2 YFSETQ. The junction had 6 bases not matched to a gene; V was cut back by 4 bases and J by 5 bases. The CDR3 consists of 14 residues. In DNA, the CDR3 is TGCGCCAGCAGCCAAGACGGACAGGGGGAGACCCAGTACTTC. The encoded protein is CASSQDGQGETQYF.

This clone was seen more than once but under ten times. The likely explanation is a read error, given a far larger clone one base away. The chain is built from TRBV13 and TRBJ1-2; weak D call: TRBD1 (6 bases). The V and J ends lost 4 bases and 1 base respectively, with 10 bases between them. This CDR3 region has 14 residues. Germline CDR1 reads PRHDT; CDR2 reads FYEKMQ (reference sequence). CDR3 protein: CASSSWTDNYGYTF. As DNA, the CDR3 is TGTGCCAGCAGCTCCTGGACAGATAACTATGGCTACACCTTC.

The genes are TRBV5-1 and TRBJ1-5, with D perhaps matching TRBD1 (5 bases). CDR1 SGHRS and CDR2 YFSETQ come from the germline V gene. The CDR3 length is 16 residues. The ends were cut back, 4 bases at V and 0 bases at J, with 14 bases in the middle. CDR3 in amino acids: CASSRGGSYSNQPQHF. The CDR3 DNA sequence: TGCGCCAGCAGCCGCGGGGGGAGTTATAGCAATCAGCCCCAGCATTTT.

The chain is built from TRBV5-1 and TRBJ1-1; D might be TRBD1 (5 bases). Per the germline V gene, CDR1 is SGHRS and CDR2 is YFSETQ. V was trimmed by 5 bases and J by 0 bases, leaving 8 bases between them. This CDR3 comprises 13 residues. The CDR3 nucleotides are TGCGCCAGCAGTGCAGGGCTGAACACTGAAGCTTTCTTT. The encoded protein is CASSAGLNTEAFF.

J is TRBJ2-7 and V is TRBV2; 13 positions match TRBD2. There are 15 residues in the CDR3. The J segment lost 2 bases and the V segment lost 3 bases, leaving 1 base of the junction unmatched. The V gene's germline CDR1 is SNHLY and CDR2 FYNNEI. CDR3 DNA sequence: TGTGCCAGCAGTGATGGACTAGCGGGGGCCTACGAGCAGTACTTC. Amino acid sequence: CASSDGLAGAYEQYF.

The chain recombines TRBV5-1 with TRBJ2-7, with TRBD1 identical over 9 bases. V shed 3 bases, J shed 0 bases, and the junction held 13 bases outside the gene matches. Germline CDR1 is SGHRS and CDR2 is YFSETQ. The CDR3 extends over 18 amino acids. This CDR3 reads CASSSQGASGVSSYEQYF. The CDR3 DNA is TGCGCCAGCAGCTCACAGGGGGCTAGCGGAGTTTCCTCCTACGAGCAGTACTTC. The full variable domain, its missing parts supplied by reference TRBV5-1 and TRBJ2-7, is KAGVTQTPRYLIKTRGQQVTLSCSPISGHRSVSWYQQTPGQGLQFLFEYFSETQRNKGNFPGRFSGRQFSNSRSEMNVSTLELGDSALYLCASSSQGASGVSSYEQYFGPGTRLTVT.